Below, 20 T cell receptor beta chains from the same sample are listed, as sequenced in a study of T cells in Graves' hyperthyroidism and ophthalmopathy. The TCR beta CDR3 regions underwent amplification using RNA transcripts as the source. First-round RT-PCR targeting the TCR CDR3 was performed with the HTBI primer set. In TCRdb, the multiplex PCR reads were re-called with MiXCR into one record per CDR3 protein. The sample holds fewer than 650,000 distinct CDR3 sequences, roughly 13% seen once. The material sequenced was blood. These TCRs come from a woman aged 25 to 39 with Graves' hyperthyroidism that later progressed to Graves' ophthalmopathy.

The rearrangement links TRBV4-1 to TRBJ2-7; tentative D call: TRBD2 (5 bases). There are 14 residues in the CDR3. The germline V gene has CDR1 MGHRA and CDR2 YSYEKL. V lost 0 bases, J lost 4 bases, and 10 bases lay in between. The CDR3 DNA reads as TGCGCCAGCAGCCAAGAAGGTGGGGAGTACGAGCAGTACTTC. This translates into CASSQEGGEYEQYF.

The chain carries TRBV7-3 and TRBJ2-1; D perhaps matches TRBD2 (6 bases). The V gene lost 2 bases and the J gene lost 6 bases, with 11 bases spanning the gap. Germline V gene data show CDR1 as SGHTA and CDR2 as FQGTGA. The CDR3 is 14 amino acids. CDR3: CASSLLPGGNEQFF. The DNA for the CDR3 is TGTGCCAGCAGCTTACTTCCCGGGGGCAATGAGCAGTTCTTC.

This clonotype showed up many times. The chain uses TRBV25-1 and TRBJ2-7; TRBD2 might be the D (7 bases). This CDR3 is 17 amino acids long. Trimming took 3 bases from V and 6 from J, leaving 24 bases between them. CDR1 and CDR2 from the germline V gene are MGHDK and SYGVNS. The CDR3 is CASSDRGGQRPTGEQYF. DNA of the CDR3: TGTGCCAGCAGTGACAGGGGAGGGCAGCGCCCAACCGGCGAGCAGTACTTC.

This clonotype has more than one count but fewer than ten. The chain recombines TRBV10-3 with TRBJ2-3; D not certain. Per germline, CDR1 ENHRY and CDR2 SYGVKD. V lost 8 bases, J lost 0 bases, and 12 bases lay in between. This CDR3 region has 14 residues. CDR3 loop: CAIGEITSTDTQYF. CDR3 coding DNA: TGTGCCATCGGCGAAATAACTAGCACAGATACGCAGTATTTT.

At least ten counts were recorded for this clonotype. CDR3 loop: CASSHSQLNYGYTF. The CDR3 DNA reads as TGTGCCAGCAGCCATTCTCAGCTCAACTATGGCTACACCTTC. The chain joins TRBV3-1 to TRBJ1-2; D ambiguous. Germline V CDR1 and CDR2: LGHDT, YNNKEL (reference sequence). V was pared by 3 bases and J by 2 bases, with 10 bases between. This CDR3 has 14 amino acids.

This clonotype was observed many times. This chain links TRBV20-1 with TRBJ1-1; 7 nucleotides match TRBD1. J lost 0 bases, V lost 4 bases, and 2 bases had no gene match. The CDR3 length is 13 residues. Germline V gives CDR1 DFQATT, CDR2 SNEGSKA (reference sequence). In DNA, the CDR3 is TGCAGTGCTATGACAGGGATGAACACTGAAGCTTTCTTT. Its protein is CSAMTGMNTEAFF.

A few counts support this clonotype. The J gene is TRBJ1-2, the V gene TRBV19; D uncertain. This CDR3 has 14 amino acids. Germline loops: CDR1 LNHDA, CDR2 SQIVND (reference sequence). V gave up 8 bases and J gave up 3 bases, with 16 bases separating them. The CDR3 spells CASAPGPLDYGYTF. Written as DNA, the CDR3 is TGTGCCAGTGCTCCTGGGCCGCTCGACTATGGCTACACCTTC.

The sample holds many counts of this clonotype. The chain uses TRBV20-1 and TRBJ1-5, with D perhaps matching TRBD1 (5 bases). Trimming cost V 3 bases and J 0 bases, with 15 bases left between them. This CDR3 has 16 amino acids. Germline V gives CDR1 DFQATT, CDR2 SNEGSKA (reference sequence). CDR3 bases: TGCAGTGCTAGGATGGACATCCCTTATAGCAATCAGCCCCAGCATTTT. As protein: CSARMDIPYSNQPQHF.

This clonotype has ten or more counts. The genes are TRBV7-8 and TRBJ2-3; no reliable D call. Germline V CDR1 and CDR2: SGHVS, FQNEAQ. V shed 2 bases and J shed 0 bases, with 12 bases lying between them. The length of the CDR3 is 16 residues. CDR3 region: CASSLYDGPSTDTQYF. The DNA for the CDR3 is TGTGCCAGCAGCTTATACGACGGACCGAGCACAGATACGCAGTATTTT. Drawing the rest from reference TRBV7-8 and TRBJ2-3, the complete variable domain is GAGVSQSPRYKVAKRGQDVALRCDPISGHVSLFWYQQALGQGPEFLTYFQNEAQLDKSGLPSDRFFAERPEGSVSTLKIQRTQQEDSAVYLCASSLYDGPSTDTQYFGPGTRLTVL.

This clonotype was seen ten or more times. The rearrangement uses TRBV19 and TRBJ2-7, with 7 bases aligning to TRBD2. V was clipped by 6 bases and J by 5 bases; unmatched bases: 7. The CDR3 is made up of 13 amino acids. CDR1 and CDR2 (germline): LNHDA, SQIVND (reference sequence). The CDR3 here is CASRGGSGDEQYF. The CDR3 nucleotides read TGTGCCAGTAGGGGCGGCAGCGGGGACGAGCAGTACTTC.

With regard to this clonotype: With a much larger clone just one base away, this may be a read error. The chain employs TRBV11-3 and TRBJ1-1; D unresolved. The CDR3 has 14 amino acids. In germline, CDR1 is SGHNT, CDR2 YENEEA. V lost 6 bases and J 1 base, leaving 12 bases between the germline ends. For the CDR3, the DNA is TGTGCCAGCAGGGAGATAAGAGGGAACACTGAAGCTTTCTTT. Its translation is CASREIRGNTEAFF.

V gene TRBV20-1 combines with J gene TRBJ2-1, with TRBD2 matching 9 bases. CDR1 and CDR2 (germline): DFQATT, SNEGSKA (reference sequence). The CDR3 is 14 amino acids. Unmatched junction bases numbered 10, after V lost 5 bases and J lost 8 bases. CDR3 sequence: CSAPLSGRGDEQFF. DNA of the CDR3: TGCAGTGCTCCGCTTAGCGGGAGAGGCGATGAGCAGTTCTTC.

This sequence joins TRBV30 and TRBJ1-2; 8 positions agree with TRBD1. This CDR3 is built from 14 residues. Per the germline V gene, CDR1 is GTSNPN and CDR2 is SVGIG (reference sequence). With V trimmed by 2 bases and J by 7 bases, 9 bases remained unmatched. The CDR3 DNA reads TGTGCCTGGAGTACTCCCGGGACAGGTAGTGGCTACACCTTC. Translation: CAWSTPGTGSGYTF. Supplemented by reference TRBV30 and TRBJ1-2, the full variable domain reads SQTIHQWPATLVQPVGSPLSLECTVEGTSNPNLYWYRQAAGRGLQLLFYSVGIGQISSEVPQNLSASRPQDRQFILSSKKLLLSDSGFYLCAWSTPGTGSGYTFGSGTRLTVV.

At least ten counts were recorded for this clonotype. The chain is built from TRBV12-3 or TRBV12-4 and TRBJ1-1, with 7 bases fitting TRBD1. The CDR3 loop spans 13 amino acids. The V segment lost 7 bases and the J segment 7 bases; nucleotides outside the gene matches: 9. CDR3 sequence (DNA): TGTGCCAGCAACCTTCAGGGGGGCGGTGAAGCTTTCTTT. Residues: CASNLQGGGEAFF.

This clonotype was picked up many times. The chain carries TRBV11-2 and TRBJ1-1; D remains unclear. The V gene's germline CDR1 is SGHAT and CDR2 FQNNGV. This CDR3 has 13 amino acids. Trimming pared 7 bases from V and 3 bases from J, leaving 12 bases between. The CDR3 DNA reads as TGTGCCAGCACCCTAAGTGGGGACACTGAAGCTTTCTTT. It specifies CASTLSGDTEAFF. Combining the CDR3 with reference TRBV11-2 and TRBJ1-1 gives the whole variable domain EAGVAQSPRYKIIEKRQSVAFWCNPISGHATLYWYQQILGQGPKLLIQFQNNGVVDDSQLPKDRFSAERLKGVDSTLKIQPAKLEDSAVYLCASTLSGDTEAFFGQGTRLTVV.

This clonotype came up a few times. The CDR3 is CASSEAGTKLGQYF. As DNA, the CDR3 is TGTGCCAGCAGTGAGGCCGGGACCAAGCTTGGGCAGTACTTC. The J gene is TRBJ2-7, the V gene TRBV25-1; D could derive from TRBD1 or TRBD2 (5 bases each). From germline, CDR1 is MGHDK and CDR2 SYGVNS. CDR3 length: 14 amino acids. V lost 3 bases and J 9 bases, leaving 18 bases between the germline ends.

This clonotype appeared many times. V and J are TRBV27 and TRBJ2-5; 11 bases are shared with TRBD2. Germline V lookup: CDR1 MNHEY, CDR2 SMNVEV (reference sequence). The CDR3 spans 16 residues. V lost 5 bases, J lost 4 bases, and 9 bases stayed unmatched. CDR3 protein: CASSKGLAEGRETQYF. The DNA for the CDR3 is TGTGCCAGCAGTAAGGGACTAGCGGAGGGGAGAGAGACCCAGTACTTC.

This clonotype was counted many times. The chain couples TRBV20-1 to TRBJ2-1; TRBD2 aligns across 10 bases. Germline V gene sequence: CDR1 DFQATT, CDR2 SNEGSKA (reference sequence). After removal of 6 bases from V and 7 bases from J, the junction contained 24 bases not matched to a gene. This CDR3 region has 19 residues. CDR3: CSAHAPSGRARTHTNEQFF. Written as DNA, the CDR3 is TGCAGTGCCCACGCCCCCAGCGGGAGGGCCCGCACACACACGAATGAGCAGTTCTTC.

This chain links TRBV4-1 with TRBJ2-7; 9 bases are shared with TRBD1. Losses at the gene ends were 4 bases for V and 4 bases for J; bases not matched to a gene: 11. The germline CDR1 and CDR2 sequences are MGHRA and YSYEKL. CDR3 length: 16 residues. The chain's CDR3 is CASSRITGQGGYEQYF. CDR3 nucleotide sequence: TGCGCCAGCAGCCGGATCACGGGACAGGGTGGTTACGAGCAGTACTTC.

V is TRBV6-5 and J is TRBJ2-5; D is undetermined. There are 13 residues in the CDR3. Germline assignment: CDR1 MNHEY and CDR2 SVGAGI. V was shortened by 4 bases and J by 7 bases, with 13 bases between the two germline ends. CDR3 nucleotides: TGTGCCAGCAGTTCCCCGTGGTCTGGGACCCAGTACTTC. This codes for CASSSPWSGTQYF.